This T cell receptor beta chain is drawn from a study of T-cell memory formation after mild COVID-19. Via MiXCR, TCRdb re-called the 5' RACE reads, giving one row per CDR3 protein. This sample has about 58,000 distinct CDR3 sequences; 28% occur once, and the top ten carry approximately 39%. This CDR3 comprises 14 residues. Trimming stripped 3 bases from V and 0 bases from J, with 8 bases between. The sequenced sample consisted of PBMCs or a T cell subset sorted from them (not recorded which). This sequence was found in a man between 18 and 35 years old who had mild COVID-19 (a few samples of this study predate the infection). Cell type and time point are not known. V usage is TRBV12-3 or TRBV12-4 and J usage is TRBJ1-1; D remains ambiguous. The CDR3: CASSFWAMNTEAFF. CDR3 sequence (DNA): TGTGCCAGCAGTTTTTGGGCGATGAACACTGAAGCTTTCTTT.